The 30 T cell receptor beta chains below all came from one sample that was sequenced in a study of T cell responses to AZD1222 COVID-19 vaccine listed by TCRdb under 2021. The label giving this sample's time point can be read as: baseline before first vaccination. The receptor library was made with the immunoSEQ multiplex PCR assay. As stored in TCRdb, this immuneACCESS dataset retains in-frame rearrangements with V and J assigned. A fraction of the clones does not appear; measured against another copy, unresolved V genes explain less than half of the discrepancy, and the remainder lacks a known reason. This sample comprises approximately 140,000 clones, 90% of them detected only once. The ten most abundant clones make up roughly 3.1% of the sample. The material was peripheral blood, obtained on day 0 of AZD1222 vaccination. The source is an adult in good health.

V is TRBV13 and J is TRBJ2-7; TRBD2 matches 14 bases. The CDR3 contains 15 residues. The V gene's germline CDR1 is PRHDT and CDR2 FYEKMQ (reference sequence). V lost 5 bases and J lost 4; bases outside the gene matches: 4. CDR3 in DNA: TGTGCCAGCAGCCCGGGGACTAGCGGGAGTTACGAGCAGTACTTC. Its protein is CASSPGTSGSYEQYF.

V usage is TRBV18 and J usage is TRBJ2-7, with unresolved D. V lost 4 bases to trimming and J lost 3 bases, with 10 bases between them. The CDR3 extends over 13 amino acids. Per the germline V gene, CDR1 is KGHSH and CDR2 is LQKENI. The CDR3 loop is CASSLWTVYEQYF. For the CDR3, the DNA is TGTGCCAGCTCACTCTGGACGGTCTACGAGCAGTACTTC.

The chain combines TRBV19 with TRBJ1-6; D uncertain. This CDR3 is 14 amino acids long. CDR1 and CDR2 (germline): LNHDA, SQIVND (reference sequence). Deletions cut 5 bases from V and 7 bases from J, with 12 bases between. CDR3 sequence (DNA): TGTGCCAGTAGTTTCCCCAGGCCAAATTCACCCCTCCACTTT. This gives the protein CASSFPRPNSPLHF.

This chain links TRBV28 with TRBJ1-1; 8 nucleotides match TRBD1. Germline V lookup: CDR1 MDHEN, CDR2 SYDVKM. V was clipped by 2 bases and J by 4 bases; unmatched bases: 0. The CDR3 extends over 13 amino acids. CDR3 sequence (DNA): TGTGCCAGCAGTTTAGGACAGGGCACTGAAGCTTTCTTT. Amino acid sequence: CASSLGQGTEAFF.

For the CDR3, the DNA is TGTGCCAGCAGCTTAGCCGTTGGACAGAACTATGGCTACACCTTC. Its protein product is CASSLAVGQNYGYTF. This chain links TRBV7-8 with TRBJ1-2, with TRBD1 as a possible D gene (6 bases). V lost 0 bases to trimming and J lost 2 bases, with 10 bases between them. The CDR3 extends over 15 amino acids. Germline CDR1 and CDR2: SGHVS and FQNEAQ. The full variable domain, with the rest looked up from reference TRBV7-8 and TRBJ1-2, is GAGVSQSPRYKVAKRGQDVALRCDPISGHVSLFWYQQALGQGPEFLTYFQNEAQLDKSGLPSDRFFAERPEGSVSTLKIQRTQQEDSAVYLCASSLAVGQNYGYTFGSGTRLTVV.

The chain combines TRBV5-1 with TRBJ1-5; maybe TRBD1 (5 bases). This CDR3 comprises 15 residues. Trimming cost V 4 bases and J 5 bases, with 16 bases left between them. Germline CDR1 SGHRS, CDR2 YFSETQ. The CDR3 DNA sequence: TGCGCCAGCAGCCCCCTAGGAGGGGTCGATCAGCCCCAGCATTTT. This codes for CASSPLGGVDQPQHF. Complete variable domain (other parts from reference TRBV5-1 and TRBJ1-5): KAGVTQTPRYLIKTRGQQVTLSCSPISGHRSVSWYQQTPGQGLQFLFEYFSETQRNKGNFPGRFSGRQFSNSRSEMNVSTLELGDSALYLCASSPLGGVDQPQHFGDGTRLSIL.

In the case of this clone: A junction end diverges from the germline sequence, so it may reflect a read error. The chain has TRBV9 and TRBJ1-1; D is unclear. CDR3 length: 15 residues. From germline, CDR1 is SGDLS and CDR2 YYNGEE. The CDR3 loop reads CASGVEGRLNTEAFF. The CDR3 bases are TGTGCCAGCGGCGTAGAAGGCAGGTTGAACACTGAAGCTTTCTTT. Full variable domain (remainder filled in from reference TRBV9 and TRBJ1-1): DSGVTQTPKHLITATGQRVTLRCSPRSGDLSVYWYQQSLDQGLQFLIQYYNGEERAKGNILERFSAQQFPDLHSELNLSSLELGDSALYFCASGVEGRLNTEAFFGQGTRLTVV.

The genes are TRBV7-6 and TRBJ2-2, with 9 positions matching TRBD2. The J segment lost 3 bases and the V segment lost 10 bases, leaving 3 bases of the junction unmatched. The germline gives CDR1 SGHVS, CDR2 FNYEAQ. This CDR3 has 13 residues. The CDR3 reads CATSGADTGELFF. CDR3 DNA sequence: TGTGCCACTAGCGGGGCGGACACCGGGGAGCTGTTTTTT.

This clone was found once. This chain uses TRBV27 with TRBJ1-1; 7 bases map to TRBD1. The CDR3 contains 15 residues. Germline values: CDR1 MNHEY, CDR2 SMNVEV (reference sequence). Germline trimming cut 2 bases from V and 0 bases from J; bases unmatched to any gene: 3. CDR3 nucleotides: TGTGCCAGCAGTTTAGACGGGACAGTGAACACTGAAGCTTTCTTT. This gives the protein CASSLDGTVNTEAFF.

The chain carries TRBV7-6 and TRBJ1-4; D might be TRBD1 (6 bases). Germline values: CDR1 SGHVS, CDR2 FNYEAQ. This CDR3 has 12 amino acids. V lost 3 bases and J 10 bases, leaving 9 bases between the germline ends. The DNA of the CDR3 is TGTGCCAGCAGCTTTAGGGGGGGAAAACTGTTTTTT. Translated: CASSFRGGKLFF.

The gene calls are TRBV11-3 and TRBJ2-5, with TRBD2 identical over 10 bases. Germline CDR1 is SGHNT and CDR2 is YENEEA. CDR3 length equals 15 residues. J gave up 1 base and V 4 bases, and 3 bases lay outside the gene matches. The DNA for the CDR3 is TGTGCCAGCAGCTCCTGGACTAGCGGCCAAGAGACCCAGTACTTC. Translating gives CASSSWTSGQETQYF.

The chain carries TRBV2 and TRBJ2-2; TRBD1 matches 9 bases. Germline trimming cut 6 bases from V and 1 base from J; bases unmatched to any gene: 3. This CDR3 has 15 amino acids. From germline, CDR1 is SNHLY and CDR2 FYNNEI. This chain's CDR3 is CASRVDRGNTGELFF. The CDR3 coding sequence is TGTGCCAGCAGGGTGGACAGGGGGAACACCGGGGAGCTGTTTTTT.

The CDR3 region is CASSQVLGATEAFF. As DNA, the CDR3 is TGCGCCAGCAGCCAAGTCCTAGGCGCCACTGAAGCTTTCTTT. V gene TRBV4-1 combines with J gene TRBJ1-1, with no clear D. V lost 1 base, J lost 4 bases, and 10 bases lay in between. This CDR3 has 14 residues. Per germline, CDR1 MGHRA and CDR2 YSYEKL.

V usage is TRBV3-1 (or the pseudogene TRBV3-2) and J usage is TRBJ1-2; no definite D call. The V and J ends lost 4 bases and 6 bases respectively, with 6 bases between them. This CDR3 region has 11 residues. CDR1 is LGHDT, CDR2 YNNKEL, per germline (reference sequence). The CDR3 sequence is CASSLDHGYTF. CDR3 in DNA: TGTGCCAGCAGCCTAGACCATGGCTACACCTTC.

The V gene is TRBV28, the J gene TRBJ1-1; D is possibly TRBD1 (6 bases). Trimming left V 6 bases short and J 4 bases short, with 18 bases between. The CDR3 spans 15 residues. From germline, CDR1 is MDHEN and CDR2 SYDVKM. The CDR3 DNA follows: TGTGCCAGCAGCTTAAGTGTGGGGGGGGCCACTGAAGCTTTCTTT. Protein sequence: CASSLSVGGATEAFF.

The rearrangement joins TRBV5-1 to TRBJ1-4; D uncertain. The V end was cut by 5 bases, the J end by 4 bases, with 6 bases between. There are 12 residues in the CDR3. Germline assignment: CDR1 SGHRS and CDR2 YFSETQ. CDR3 bases: TGCGCCAGCAGGGCGGATAATGAAAAACTGTTTTTT. Amino acid sequence: CASRADNEKLFF.

V is TRBV9 and J is TRBJ2-1, with 11 bases matching TRBD2. Germline V CDR1 and CDR2: SGDLS, YYNGEE. The CDR3 length is 15 residues. V lost 0 bases and J lost 9; bases outside the gene matches: 5. The CDR3 region is CASSVVTSGSGEQFF. The CDR3 nucleotides are TGTGCCAGCAGCGTAGTAACTAGCGGGAGCGGTGAGCAGTTCTTC.

The V call is TRBV3-1 (or the pseudogene TRBV3-2), the J call TRBJ2-3; TRBD2 is a possible D gene (6 bases). Per the germline V gene, CDR1 is LGHDT and CDR2 is YNNKEL (reference sequence). This CDR3 is 16 amino acids long. The V gene lost 1 base and the J gene lost 4 bases, with 15 bases spanning the gap. The CDR3, as DNA: TGTGCCAGCAGCCAAGGTGCGCCGGGAGCGGCAGATACGCAGTATTTT. This translates into CASSQGAPGAADTQYF.

The V call is TRBV12-5, the J call TRBJ2-7, with D unresolved. The germline gives CDR1 LGHNT, CDR2 FRNRAP. The CDR3 is 13 residues long. With 0 bases removed from V and 4 bases from J, the gap between germline ends came to 7 bases. CDR3 residues: CASGLVGKYEQYF. CDR3 in DNA: TGTGCTAGTGGTTTGGTAGGGAAGTACGAGCAGTACTTC.

V usage is TRBV4-1 and J usage is TRBJ1-4; D is possibly TRBD1 (6 bases). CDR1 and CDR2 (germline): MGHRA, YSYEKL. The CDR3 length is 17 residues. Trimming pared 0 bases from V and 8 bases from J, leaving 19 bases between. CDR3 coding DNA: TGCGCCAGCAGCCAAGATTGGGATACAGGGTTGATGGAAAAACTGTTTTTT. Translated, it gives CASSQDWDTGLMEKLFF.

V is TRBV6-1 and J is TRBJ1-3, with D possibly TRBD1 on 6 matching bases. The CDR3 has 18 residues. CDR1 is MNHNS, CDR2 SASEGT, per germline. The ends were cut back, 1 base at V and 1 base at J, with 17 bases in the middle. The CDR3 loop is CASSEVSGPRGSGNTIYF. The CDR3 nucleotides are TGTGCCAGCAGTGAAGTCTCCGGCCCCAGGGGATCTGGAAACACCATATATTTT.

The chain has TRBV2 and TRBJ2-7, with a tentative D call TRBD1 (7 bases). The CDR3 loop spans 15 amino acids. The germline CDR1 and CDR2 sequences are SNHLY and FYNNEI. With 1 base removed from V and 3 bases from J, the gap between germline ends came to 13 bases. The CDR3 bases are TGTGCCAGCAGTGAAGGGCAGGGGGGAGTCTACGAGCAGTACTTC. Protein product: CASSEGQGGVYEQYF. Looking up the rest from reference TRBV2 and TRBJ2-7 gives the full variable domain: EPEVTQTPSHQVTQMGQEVILRCVPISNHLYFYWYRQILGQKVEFLVSFYNNEISEKSEIFDDQFSVERPDGSNFTLKIRSTKLEDSAMYFCASSEGQGGVYEQYFGPGTRLTVT.

V is TRBV30 and J is TRBJ1-3; D is possibly TRBD1 (6 bases). V lost 7 bases to trimming and J lost 1 base, with 11 bases between them. Germline V lookup: CDR1 GTSNPN, CDR2 SVGIG (reference sequence). The CDR3 is 13 amino acids. CDR3 DNA sequence: TGTGCCTTATGGGGGGCGTCTGGAAACACCATATATTTT. Translated, it gives CALWGASGNTIYF.

The chain links TRBV19 to TRBJ2-6, with D hard to call. The CDR3 loop spans 15 amino acids. V lost 1 base, J lost 2 bases, and 6 bases lay in between. From germline, CDR1 is LNHDA and CDR2 SQIVND (reference sequence). The CDR3 here is CASSIGETGANVLTF. CDR3 bases: TGTGCCAGTAGTATAGGCGAAACTGGGGCCAACGTCCTGACTTTC.

The chain couples TRBV5-5 to TRBJ1-2; D may be TRBD1 (5 bases). In germline, CDR1 is SGHKS, CDR2 YYEKEE (reference sequence). Trimming shortened V by 1 base and J by 2 bases, and 18 bases separated the two germline ends. The CDR3 has 17 residues. CDR3 sequence: CASSLFSGVTVNYGYTF. CDR3 DNA sequence: TGTGCCAGCAGCTTGTTCTCCGGGGTGACAGTCAACTATGGCTACACCTTC.

This clone occurred a few times. J is TRBJ2-5 and V is TRBV18; no firm D call. The CDR3 contains 11 residues. The germline V gene encodes CDR1 KGHSH and CDR2 LQKENI. The V end was cut by 5 bases, the J end by 1 base, with 2 bases between. CDR3 DNA: TGTGCCAGCTCATTCCAAGAGACCCAGTACTTC. This gives the protein CASSFQETQYF.

The V gene is TRBV27, the J gene TRBJ2-3; TRBD2 agrees at 11 bases. The V gene end was trimmed by 4 bases and the J gene end by 2 bases; junction bases not matched to a gene: 17. Germline V gene lookup returns CDR1 MNHEY and CDR2 SMNVEV (reference sequence). The CDR3 contains 20 residues. The DNA for the CDR3 is TGTGCCAGCAGTTGGGGCCCGACTAGCGGGGATGAGAGGTACACAGATACGCAGTATTTT. This encodes CASSWGPTSGDERYTDTQYF.

V gene TRBV6-4 combines with J gene TRBJ2-1, with TRBD2 as a possible D gene (5 bases). The CDR3 has 15 residues. V gave up 2 bases and J gave up 7 bases, with 15 bases separating them. Germline CDR1 is MRHNA and CDR2 is SNTAGT. The CDR3 coding sequence is TGTGCCAGCAGTGACGGGTTTGAGGGTGCTAATGAGCAGTTCTTC. It encodes CASSDGFEGANEQFF.

This chain joins TRBV5-1 and TRBJ2-1; the match to TRBD2 covers 13 bases. CDR1 is SGHRS and CDR2 is YFSETQ in the germline V gene. After removal of 4 bases from V and 6 bases from J, the junction contained 10 bases not matched to a gene. The CDR3 has 17 residues. The CDR3 region is CASSQGLAGARGNEQFF. CDR3 nucleotide sequence: TGCGCCAGCAGCCAAGGACTAGCGGGAGCCAGAGGCAATGAGCAGTTCTTC.

The chain carries TRBV3-1 (or the pseudogene TRBV3-2) and TRBJ1-2, with 7 bases identical to TRBD1. Germline trimming cut 5 bases from V and 4 bases from J; bases unmatched to any gene: 7. The CDR3 consists of 14 residues. Germline V gives CDR1 LGHDT, CDR2 YNNKEL (reference sequence). The DNA of the CDR3 is TGTGCCAGCAGCTACAGGGGCGCCGGCTATGGCTACACCTTC. Translation gives CASSYRGAGYGYTF.